This is a list of T cell receptor beta chains from one sample in a study of T cell responses to AZD1222 COVID-19 vaccine. The method was immunoSEQ multiplex PCR; TCRdb's version includes in-frame clones alone and lacks a portion of them. This repertoire shows 90,000 to 150,000 clones, about 90% found once; its top ten account for 5% to 6.5%. This sample comprised peripheral blood, obtained on day 0 of AZD1222 vaccination. These receptors originate from an adult in good health. CDR3s include the opening cysteine and the closing phenylalanine or tryptophan. Fields, in order: V gene, J gene, D gene, clone size, CDR3 DNA, CDR3 protein. D genes are given only for firm matches. Size values are once, few and many counts, or a class for expanded clones, and some rows have none.

v_call: TRBV9
j_call: TRBJ2-1
d_call: -
clone_size: -
cdr3_nt: TGTGCCAGCAGCGTAGCTACGAGCAGCTCCTACAATGAGCAGTTCTTC
cdr3_aa: CASSVATSSSYNEQFF

v_call: TRBV7-3
j_call: TRBJ2-1
d_call: TRBD1
clone_size: -
cdr3_nt: TGTGCCAGCAGCCTACAACTCTCAGGGGGCGCGATCAATGAGCAGTTCTTC
cdr3_aa: CASSLQLSGGAINEQFF

v_call: TRBV29-1
j_call: TRBJ1-1
d_call: -
clone_size: few
cdr3_nt: TGCAGCGTTCACCCCACAGGGAAAGCTGAAGCTTTCTTT
cdr3_aa: CSVHPTGKAEAFF

v_call: TRBV19
j_call: TRBJ1-5
d_call: -
clone_size: -
cdr3_nt: TGTGCCAGTAGTACCACGCCAATGGGAAACGGGCCCCAGCATTTT
cdr3_aa: CASSTTPMGNGPQHF

v_call: TRBV7-9
j_call: TRBJ2-1
d_call: -
clone_size: -
cdr3_nt: TGTGCCAGCAGCTTCGATGAGCAGTTCTTC
cdr3_aa: CASSFDEQFF

v_call: TRBV28
j_call: TRBJ1-4
d_call: -
clone_size: -
cdr3_nt: TGTGCCAGCAGTAGCAGGGGAGGTGGGGAAAAACTGTTTTTT
cdr3_aa: CASSSRGGGEKLFF

v_call: TRBV20-1
j_call: TRBJ2-5
d_call: -
clone_size: -
cdr3_nt: TGCAGTGCTTGGGTCGGGGAGACCCAGTACTTC
cdr3_aa: CSAWVGETQYF

v_call: TRBV7-8
j_call: TRBJ1-1
d_call: -
clone_size: once
cdr3_nt: TGTGCCAGCATCCACGACGCTAAGGGGAAAGCTTTCTTT
cdr3_aa: CASIHDAKGKAFF

v_call: TRBV9
j_call: TRBJ2-2
d_call: TRBD1
clone_size: -
cdr3_nt: TGTGCCAGCAGCGTACCGGCCGACAGGGCGAACACCGGGGAGCTGTTTTTT
cdr3_aa: CASSVPADRANTGELFF

v_call: TRBV6-6
j_call: TRBJ1-1
d_call: -
clone_size: -
cdr3_nt: TGTGCCAGCAGTCCAGAAAGCATGAACACTGAAGCTTTCTTT
cdr3_aa: CASSPESMNTEAFF

v_call: TRBV14
j_call: TRBJ2-3
d_call: TRBD2
clone_size: few
cdr3_nt: TGTGCCAGCAGCCAGCAACTAGCGAGCACAGATACGCAGTATTTT
cdr3_aa: CASSQQLASTDTQYF

v_call: TRBV5-6
j_call: TRBJ2-3
d_call: TRBD2
clone_size: -
cdr3_nt: TGTGCCAGCAGCAGGACCGGTGCAGCGGGGGGGCGATCGGATACGCAGTATTTT
cdr3_aa: CASSRTGAAGGRSDTQYF

v_call: TRBV21-1
j_call: TRBJ1-2
d_call: -
clone_size: -
cdr3_nt: TGTGCCAGCAGCAAAGAGGGGACAGGAGCTAACTATGGCTACACCTTC
cdr3_aa: CASSKEGTGANYGYTF

v_call: TRBV2
j_call: TRBJ2-7
d_call: TRBD2
clone_size: -
cdr3_nt: TGTGCCAGCAGTGAAGAACGTAGAACTAGCGGGAGGCCCGGGGAGCAGTACTTC
cdr3_aa: CASSEERRTSGRPGEQYF

v_call: TRBV9
j_call: TRBJ1-1
d_call: -
clone_size: once
cdr3_nt: TGTGCCAGCAGCGCTGGAGGGGTAATAACTGAAGCTTTCTTT
cdr3_aa: CASSAGGVITEAFF

v_call: TRBV14
j_call: TRBJ1-2
d_call: -
clone_size: once
cdr3_nt: TGTGCCAGCAGCCAAGAAGGTTGGGGAAGTCGTGGCTACACCTTC
cdr3_aa: CASSQEGWGSRGYTF

v_call: TRBV6-5
j_call: TRBJ1-2
d_call: -
clone_size: once
cdr3_nt: TGTGCCAGCAGCCGGCAAAGAACTAACTATGGCTACACCTTC
cdr3_aa: CASSRQRTNYGYTF

v_call: TRBV5-1
j_call: TRBJ2-6
d_call: TRBD2
clone_size: -
cdr3_nt: TGCGCCAGCAGCACCGGACTAGCGGGCTCCTCTGGGGCCAACGTCCTGACTTTC
cdr3_aa: CASSTGLAGSSGANVLTF

v_call: TRBV24-1
j_call: TRBJ2-5
d_call: TRBD1
clone_size: -
cdr3_nt: TGTGCCACCAGTGATGTGGACAGGGGAGGCTTGGAGACCCAGTACTTC
cdr3_aa: CATSDVDRGGLETQYF

v_call: TRBV5-6
j_call: TRBJ2-2
d_call: TRBD2
clone_size: once
cdr3_nt: TGTGCCAGCAGCCCTGGACTAGCGCGGGGGGAGCTGTTTTTT
cdr3_aa: CASSPGLARGELFF

v_call: TRBV28
j_call: TRBJ1-1
d_call: TRBD1
clone_size: -
cdr3_nt: TGTGCCAGCAGTGTTCTCCCGGGACAGGGGGGTAACACTGAAGCTTTCTTT
cdr3_aa: CASSVLPGQGGNTEAFF

v_call: TRBV25-1
j_call: TRBJ1-2
d_call: -
clone_size: -
cdr3_nt: TGTGCCAGCAGTGGACGATTTGACTATGGCTACACCTTC
cdr3_aa: CASSGRFDYGYTF